The clone carrying this TCR beta chain was observed a few times. Its antigen is currently unknown. The CDR3 is 12 amino acids. Per the germline V gene, CDR1 is KGHDR and CDR2 is SFDVKD. Trimming removed 3 bases at V and 5 bases at J, with 5 bases between. TCR beta CDR3 regions were amplified from RNA. The HTBI primer set drove a first-round RT-PCR of the TCR CDR3. Using its own MiXCR run on the multiplex PCR reads, TCRdb lists one record per CDR3 protein. The sample records more than 300,000 distinct CDR3 sequences, around 14% being singletons. These data come from a study of T cells in Graves' hyperthyroidism and ophthalmopathy. Whole-study findings and limits: In the blood, most expanded thyroid clonotypes above 0.001 appeared as well.

What was sequenced was blood. The sequence was obtained from a woman younger than 45 with Graves' hyperthyroidism. The chain joins TRBV24-1 to TRBJ2-3, with D uncertain. CDR3 region: CATSDRRDTQYF. For the CDR3, the DNA is TGTGCCACCAGTGATAGGAGAGATACGCAGTATTTT.